This T cell receptor (beta chain) is from a study of blood T cell repertoires in COVID-19 (dated by TCRdb to 2018 to 2021). A note on the overall study: The collaborator samples originated in the United States, Italy and Spain and spanned the acute and convalescent phases of COVID-19. The prospective study material was composed of cDNA or gDNA derived from T cells, B-cell-depleted T cells, or PBMCs. The dataset comprised deeply sampled blood TCRbeta repertoires from subjects exposed to, actively infected with, or recovered from COVID-19. The repertoires were made available in a free public database intended to serve as a resource for research on the immune response to SARS-CoV-2. Samples were obtained from the ongoing ImmuneRACE study (first 160 participants) and from 1,200 or so subjects provided by 6 global collaborators. A de-identified subject ID, COVID-19 status, age in years and sex were almost always included in the sample metadata. HLA class I and class II types, where available, came from metadata supplied by the sample provider rather than from assay-based typing. General study outcomes and caveats: How much clinical and demographic metadata was included differed by source and by participant, and the metadata was provided uncurated.

Collaborating institutions collected whole blood in K2EDTA tubes following their own protocols. For TCRbeta analysis, collaborator samples were shipped as frozen whole blood, as isolated PBMCs, or as DNA extracted from either sample type. The cysteine opens and the phenylalanine closes a CDR3 of 13 amino acids. Just the 39-base CDR3 DNA is kept, in frame starting at base 1. Between the V and J ends, shortened by 4 bases and 5 bases respectively, the junction contains 9 bases. CDR1 and CDR2 are drawn from the germline V gene: SNHLY, FYNNEI. A word on this clone: This receptor's antigen is unknown. No much larger clonotype is one base removed from it; base qualities were not supplied.

TCRbeta CDR3 regions were amplified from genomic DNA by means of the immunoSEQ Assay, a bias-controlled multiplex PCR. From the authors' description of their analysis: The number of nucleated cells in each sample was estimated from the amplification of reference gene primers within the assay. To quantify the absolute abundance of each unique TCRbeta CDR3 rearrangement, sequence reads were collapsed and filtered. For each sample, productive Simpson clonality was calculated by taking the square root of Simpson's diversity index across productive rearrangements. TCRdb retrieved this table from immuneACCESS and kept in-frame rearrangements only. Not all clones are present; in checked studies, unresolved V genes account for under half, and no reason is known for the remainder. The V and J calls and clone size come from that table; D and trimming were worked out from the DNA. The sample table holds 300,000 or so clones, of which roughly 82% were seen once. 1.5% to 2% of the sample belongs to the ten largest clones.

This TCR came from a woman aged 50 to 60 with acute or convalescent COVID-19. The rearranged chain carries TRBV2 and TRBJ1-5, with TRBD1 perhaps the D gene, on 5 matching bases. Material: peripheral blood. The CDR3 in this case is CASSVGQDQPQHF. In nucleotides, the sequence is TGTGCCAGCAGTGTCGGACAAGATCAGCCCCAGCATTTT. The CDR3, completed at both ends by the reference TRBV2 and TRBJ1-5 genes, gives the full variable domain EPEVTQTPSHQVTQMGQEVILRCVPISNHLYFYWYRQILGQKVEFLVSFYNNEISEKSEIFDDQFSVERPDGSNFTLKIRSTKLEDSAMYFCASSVGQDQPQHFGDGTRLSIL.